A single sample gave rise to the 8 T cell receptor beta chains below, sequenced in a study of blood T cell repertoires in COVID-19. Here immunoSEQ multiplex PCR was the method, and the copy in TCRdb shows in-frame clones only, minus some. The sample has 30,000 to 35,000 clones; more than 85% are singletons. The sample consisted of peripheral blood. The source of these receptors is a human donor in a cohort sampled during active COVID-19.

CDR3: CASSARTGSQTEAFF. Written as DNA, the CDR3 is TGTGCCAGCAGCGCACGGACAGGGTCACAGACTGAAGCTTTCTTT. This chain links TRBV9 with TRBJ1-1, with 8 bases matching TRBD1. Germline V gives CDR1 SGDLS, CDR2 YYNGEE. Trimming took 3 bases from V and 5 from J; bases not matched to a gene: 9. The CDR3 loop spans 15 amino acids.

The chain uses TRBV23-1 and TRBJ2-1, with 13 bases lining up with TRBD2. TRBV23-1 belongs to the ORF category, with a function that is uncertain. J lost 5 bases, V lost 3 bases, and 16 bases had no gene match. CDR3 length: 20 residues. CDR3 nucleotide sequence: TGCGCCAGCAGTCATTCCCAGACAATCTCCGGGACTAGCGGGGACAATGAGCAGTTCTTC. It yields the protein CASSHSQTISGTSGDNEQFF.

This clone was found once. The genes are TRBV4-1 and TRBJ1-2; 8 positions agree with TRBD1. Trimming took 4 bases from V and 7 from J; bases not matched to a gene: 11. Germline-derived CDR1 and CDR2 are MGHRA and YSYEKL. The CDR3 has 15 residues. The CDR3 loop is CASSLSETGAAGYTF. CDR3 DNA: TGCGCCAGCAGCCTTAGCGAGACAGGGGCGGCTGGCTACACCTTC.

The chain joins TRBV19 to TRBJ1-2; D gene ambiguous. Per the germline V gene, CDR1 is LNHDA and CDR2 is SQIVND (reference sequence). This CDR3 comprises 14 residues. V lost 1 base and J lost 5, with 11 bases in between. DNA for the CDR3: TGTGCCAGTAGTATAGGCCCGAGGCCGTATGGCTACACCTTC. Translating it yields CASSIGPRPYGYTF.

The chain combines TRBV7-8 with TRBJ1-4; D might be TRBD1 (6 bases). The CDR3 is 14 residues long. The germline V gene has CDR1 SGHVS and CDR2 FQNEAQ. With 5 bases removed from V and 3 bases from J, the gap between germline ends came to 10 bases. In DNA form, the CDR3 reads TGTGCCAGCAGCAGGCGGACAGCTAATGAAAAACTGTTTTTT. Residues: CASSRRTANEKLFF.

V usage is TRBV4-2 and J usage is TRBJ1-1; possibly TRBD1 for D (6 bases). V was trimmed by 1 base and J by 0 bases, leaving 9 bases between them. From germline, CDR1 is LGHNA and CDR2 YNFKEQ. The CDR3 has 15 residues. CDR3: CASSQVTGLNTEAFF. CDR3 nucleotides: TGTGCCAGCAGCCAAGTAACAGGGTTGAACACTGAAGCTTTCTTT.

The CDR3 DNA is TGTGCCACCGTCCCCGCAGGGTCCCCAGATGGCTACACCTTC. It encodes CATVPAGSPDGYTF. The rearrangement joins TRBV6-5 to TRBJ1-2; a weak D match, TRBD1 (5 bases). The germline V and J ends were trimmed by 10 bases and 6 bases, with 21 bases remaining between them. Germline V CDR1 and CDR2: MNHEY, SVGAGI. CDR3 size: 14 residues.

In this sample, this clone turned up once. The chain joins TRBV3-1 (or the pseudogene TRBV3-2) to TRBJ2-3, with 9 bases matching TRBD2. Germline CDR1 LGHDT, CDR2 YNNKEL (reference sequence). The CDR3 is made up of 18 amino acids. V lost 4 bases and J lost 0; bases outside the gene matches: 11. In DNA, the CDR3 is TGTGCCAGCAGCCGGGCTAGCGGGATACTGTCTAGCACAGATACGCAGTATTTT. This gives the protein CASSRASGILSSTDTQYF.